This TCR beta chain was sequenced for a study of regulatory T cells in long-lasting Graves disease. Findings and limits, study-wide: Possibly, too few samples lowered accuracy. Gene preferences differed: TRBV28, TRBJ1-2, TRBJ2-5 in persistent cases. Newly diagnosed Graves' patients exceeded persistent ones in TCR diversity.

This clonotype was seen a few times. What it recognizes is unknown. CDR3 length: 15 residues. Germline V lookup: CDR1 SEHNR, CDR2 FQNEAQ (reference sequence). The V and J ends lost 5 bases and 6 bases, in that order; junction bases with no gene match: 10. Arm-PCR of CDR3 regions with iRepertoire HTBI primers generated TCR beta libraries. TCRdb re-called the multiplex PCR reads with MiXCR, one entry per CDR3 protein. Of about 660,000 distinct CDR3 sequences in the sample, about 30% were seen once. Time point meaning: persistent/refractory GD, antithyroid drugs over 5 years with positive TRAb. PBMCs provided the RNA from which the TCR library was made.

The TCR originated in a female donor with Graves disease. The specimen comprised peripheral blood mononuclear cells (PBMCs), sampled when the disease was refractory, from a patient treated with antithyroid drugs. V is TRBV7-9 and J is TRBJ2-1; TRBD1 agrees at 7 bases. The CDR3 nucleotides are TGTGCCAGCAGCGCAAAGGGACAGTCGTCCAATGAGCAGTTCTTC. As protein: CASSAKGQSSNEQFF.